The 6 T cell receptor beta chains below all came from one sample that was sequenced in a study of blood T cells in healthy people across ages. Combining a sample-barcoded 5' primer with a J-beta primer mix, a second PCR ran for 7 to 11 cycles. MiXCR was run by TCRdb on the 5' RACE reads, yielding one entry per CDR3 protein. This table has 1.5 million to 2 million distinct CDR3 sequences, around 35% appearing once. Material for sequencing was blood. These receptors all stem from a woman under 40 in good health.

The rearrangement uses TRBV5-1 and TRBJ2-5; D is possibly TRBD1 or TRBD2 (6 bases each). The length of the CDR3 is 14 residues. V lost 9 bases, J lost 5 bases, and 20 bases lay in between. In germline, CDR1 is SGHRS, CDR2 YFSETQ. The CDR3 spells CATQSLGGKETQYF. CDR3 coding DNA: TGCGCCACTCAGTCCCTGGGGGGCAAGGAGACCCAGTACTTC. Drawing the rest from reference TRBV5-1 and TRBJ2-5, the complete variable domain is KAGVTQTPRYLIKTRGQQVTLSCSPISGHRSVSWYQQTPGQGLQFLFEYFSETQRNKGNFPGRFSGRQFSNSRSEMNVSTLELGDSALYLCATQSLGGKETQYFGPGTRLLVL.

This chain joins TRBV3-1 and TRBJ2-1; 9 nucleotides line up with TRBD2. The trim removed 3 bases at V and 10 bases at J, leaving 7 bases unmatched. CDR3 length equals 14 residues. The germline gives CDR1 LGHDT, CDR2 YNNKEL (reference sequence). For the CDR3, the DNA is TGTGCCAGCAGCCACTCTAGCGGGACTGTGGAGCAGTTCTTC. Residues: CASSHSSGTVEQFF.

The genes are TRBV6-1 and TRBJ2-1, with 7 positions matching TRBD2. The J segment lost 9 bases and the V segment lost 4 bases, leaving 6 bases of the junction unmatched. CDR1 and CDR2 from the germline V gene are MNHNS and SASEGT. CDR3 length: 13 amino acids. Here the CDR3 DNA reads TGTGCCAGCAGTGCGCGGACTAGGGTTGAGCAGTTCTTC. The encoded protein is CASSARTRVEQFF.

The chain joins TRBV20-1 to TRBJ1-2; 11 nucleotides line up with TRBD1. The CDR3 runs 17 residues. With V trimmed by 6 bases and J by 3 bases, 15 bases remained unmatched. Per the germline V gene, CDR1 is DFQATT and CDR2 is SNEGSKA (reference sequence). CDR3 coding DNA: TGCAGTGCCCGGCAGGGACAGGGGGTATATGCTTACTATGGCTACACCTTC. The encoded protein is CSARQGQGVYAYYGYTF.

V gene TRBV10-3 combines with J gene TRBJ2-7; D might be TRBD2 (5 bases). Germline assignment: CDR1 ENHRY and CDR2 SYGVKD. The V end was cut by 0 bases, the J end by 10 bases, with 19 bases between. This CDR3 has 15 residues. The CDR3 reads CAISESVSEGKGQYF. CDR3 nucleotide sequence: TGTGCCATCAGTGAGTCGGTTAGCGAAGGGAAGGGCCAGTACTTC.

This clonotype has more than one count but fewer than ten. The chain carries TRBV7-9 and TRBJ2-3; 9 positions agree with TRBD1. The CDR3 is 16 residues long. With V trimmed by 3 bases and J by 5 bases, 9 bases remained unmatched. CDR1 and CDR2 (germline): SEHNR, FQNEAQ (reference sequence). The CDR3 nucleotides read TGTGCCAGCAGCTTGCCCGGGACAGGGTTCGGAGATACGCAGTATTTT. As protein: CASSLPGTGFGDTQYF.